The entry that follows covers one TCR beta chain sequence. This sample was taken from a study of blood T cell repertoires in COVID-19. Clones were read by immunoSEQ multiplex PCR, and TCRdb kept only the in-frame ones, dropping some. The sample shows 200,000 or so clones, over 80% of them seen only once. This CDR3 comprises 15 residues. V was clipped by 0 bases and J by 4 bases, with 8 bases between them. Germline V gene lookup returns CDR1 SGHRS and CDR2 YFSETQ. The sequence derives from a woman under 40 who had been exposed to COVID-19. The material sequenced was PBMCs or T cells enriched from blood (not recorded which). The rearrangement uses TRBV5-1 and TRBJ2-6; possible D gene TRBD2, 6 bases. DNA of the CDR3: TGCGCCAGCAGCTTGGTGCGGGGAGGGGCCAACGTCCTGACTTTC. It specifies CASSLVRGGANVLTF. Together with reference TRBV5-1 and TRBJ2-6, the CDR3 gives the full variable domain: KAGVTQTPRYLIKTRGQQVTLSCSPISGHRSVSWYQQTPGQGLQFLFEYFSETQRNKGNFPGRFSGRQFSNSRSEMNVSTLELGDSALYLCASSLVRGGANVLTFGAGSRLTVL.